The 8 T cell receptor beta chains reported below all come from one sample, sequenced in a study of OX40 agonist ivuxolimab in advanced cancers. TCRdb's table, derived via immunoSEQ multiplex PCR, lists solely in-frame clones and lacks some. The sample records approximately 99,000 clones, 90% to 97% being singletons. The material sequenced was CD4+ or CD8+ T cells sorted from blood, taken in a trial of the OX40 agonist ivuxolimab. The receptors stem from an adult with an advanced solid tumor such as melanoma, head and neck, liver or kidney cancer.

The V gene is TRBV18, the J gene TRBJ2-7; 10 bases agree with TRBD1. The trim removed 6 bases at V and 0 bases at J, leaving 11 bases unmatched. Germline assignment: CDR1 KGHSH and CDR2 LQKENI. The CDR3 loop spans 17 amino acids. In nucleotides, the CDR3 is TGTGCCAGCTCCCGATCACCTGGACAGGGGGTCTCCTACGAGCAGTACTTC. Translated, it gives CASSRSPGQGVSYEQYF.

As regards this clone: This specimen includes other DNA sequences encoding the same CDR3. The genes are TRBV28 and TRBJ2-1; weak D call: TRBD1 (5 bases). V dropped 2 bases and J dropped 6 bases, with 5 bases sitting between them. The CDR3 contains 12 residues. In germline, CDR1 is MDHEN, CDR2 SYDVKM. CDR3 DNA sequence: TGTGCCAGCAGTTTAAGGGGCAATGAGCAGTTCTTC. Translation gives CASSLRGNEQFF.

J is TRBJ2-5 and V is TRBV7-9; D assignment may be TRBD1 or TRBD2 (7 bases each). V lost 5 bases, J lost 3 bases, and 13 bases lay in between. The V gene's germline CDR1 is SEHNR and CDR2 FQNEAQ (reference sequence). The CDR3 contains 14 residues. This CDR3 is CASSPQGGEETQYF. CDR3 sequence (DNA): TGTGCCAGCAGCCCTCAGGGGGGGGAAGAGACCCAGTACTTC.

J is TRBJ2-5 and V is TRBV5-5, with 9 bases lining up with TRBD1. This CDR3 contains 15 residues. Germline trimming cut 4 bases from V and 4 bases from J; bases unmatched to any gene: 8. Germline V gene data show CDR1 as SGHKS and CDR2 as YYEKEE (reference sequence). In DNA, the CDR3 is TGTGCCAGCAGCCTTGGACAGGGGCGAGGAGAGACCCAGTACTTC. It encodes CASSLGQGRGETQYF.

V gene TRBV9 combines with J gene TRBJ1-4; D remains ambiguous. This CDR3 has 13 amino acids. V dropped 0 bases and J dropped 4 bases, with 4 bases sitting between them. The V gene's germline CDR1 is SGDLS and CDR2 YYNGEE. The CDR3 spells CASSVDSNEKLFF. CDR3 DNA: TGTGCCAGCAGCGTAGACAGTAATGAAAAACTGTTTTTT.

The V and J genes are TRBV19 and TRBJ2-7; TRBD1 is a possible D gene (6 bases). Between the trimmed V and J ends, which lost 3 bases and 9 bases, there was a span of 15 bases. Germline assignment: CDR1 LNHDA and CDR2 SQIVND (reference sequence). The CDR3 is made up of 13 amino acids. CDR3: CASSMGHPDGQYF. The DNA for the CDR3 is TGTGCCAGTAGTATGGGACACCCGGACGGGCAGTACTTC.

The V gene is TRBV4-2, the J gene TRBJ2-1; 7 nucleotides agree with TRBD1. CDR3 length: 16 residues. V shed 5 bases and J 6 bases; nucleotides not matched to a gene: 13. Germline values: CDR1 LGHNA, CDR2 YNFKEQ. This CDR3 reads CASSTSLGGPTNEQFF. The CDR3 coding sequence is TGTGCCAGCAGCACCTCTCTAGGGGGCCCTACCAATGAGCAGTTCTTC.

This chain uses TRBV10-3 with TRBJ2-3; 12 bases are a match to TRBD2. CDR1 is ENHRY and CDR2 is SYGVKD in the germline V gene. This CDR3 is 17 amino acids long. The ends lost 0 bases at V and 4 bases at J; junction bases unmatched: 5. CDR3 in amino acids: CAISESTSGRGSDTQYF. CDR3 nucleotide sequence: TGTGCCATCAGTGAGTCGACTAGCGGGAGAGGGTCAGATACGCAGTATTTT.